The next 22 T cell receptor beta chains were all read from a single sample in a study of cytomegalovirus exposure and HLA in healthy donors. The primer mix had 60 Vbeta and 13 Jbeta primers. Only in-frame clones appear in the TCRdb table, and some are missing; sequencing was by immunoSEQ multiplex PCR. The sample carries over 100,000 clones, about 62% recorded once. Input material: PBMCs. The origin of the receptors is a human donor in good health.

This chain connects TRBV30 to TRBJ2-1; D is possibly TRBD1 (6 bases). Trimming left V 3 bases short and J 10 bases short, with 19 bases between. The CDR3 totals 14 residues. Germline V lookup: CDR1 GTSNPN, CDR2 SVGIG (reference sequence). In nucleotides, the CDR3 is TGTGCCTGGAGCCTGGGGCAGGGGTTCCGGGAGCAGTTCTTC. Amino acids: CAWSLGQGFREQFF.

This clone has a handful of counts. The chain carries TRBV29-1 and TRBJ1-1, with D perhaps TRBD1 (5 bases). V lost 5 bases and J 8 bases, leaving 12 bases between the germline ends. Germline assignment: CDR1 SQVTM and CDR2 ANQGSEA. The CDR3 sequence is 11 residues long. CDR3 sequence: CSVTFRTEAFF. The CDR3 region has the DNA TGCAGCGTTACTTTCCGGACAGAAGCTTTCTTT.

The V and J genes are TRBV4-2 and TRBJ1-1; D ambiguous. Germline values: CDR1 LGHNA, CDR2 YNFKEQ. The CDR3 loop spans 13 amino acids. V dropped 2 bases and J dropped 5 bases, with 9 bases sitting between them. The CDR3 sequence: CASSQYPGTEAFF. The DNA of the CDR3 is TGTGCCAGCAGCCAATATCCGGGGACTGAAGCTTTCTTT.

The chain couples TRBV18 to TRBJ1-5; D is uncertain. Germline V gene data show CDR1 as KGHSH and CDR2 as LQKENI. This CDR3 contains 13 residues. V shed 5 bases and J shed 6 bases, with 11 bases lying between them. The CDR3 DNA follows: TGTGCCAGCTCAGAGGGTTGGGCTCAGCCCCAGCATTTT. Protein product: CASSEGWAQPQHF. The full variable domain, with the rest looked up from reference TRBV18 and TRBJ1-5, is NAGVMQNPRHLVRRRGQEARLRCSPMKGHSHVYWYRQLPEEGLKFMVYLQKENIIDESGMPKERFSAEFPKEGPSILRIQQVVRGDSAAYFCASSEGWAQPQHFGDGTRLSIL.

V gene TRBV29-1 combines with J gene TRBJ1-1; 8 bases align to TRBD1. Trimming took 6 bases from V and 4 from J; bases not matched to a gene: 4. The germline CDR1 and CDR2 sequences are SQVTM and ANQGSEA. The CDR3 loop spans 12 amino acids. CDR3 DNA sequence: TGCAGCGTCCGCCAGGGGGCCACTGAAGCTTTCTTT. Translating gives CSVRQGATEAFF.

A note on this clone: Other nucleotide sequences from this sample produce the same CDR3. The chain combines TRBV6-1 with TRBJ2-3, with no clear D. Germline CDR1 is MNHNS and CDR2 is SASEGT. V lost 4 bases and J 6 bases, leaving 14 bases between the germline ends. The CDR3 runs to 14 residues. CDR3 sequence: CASSASGSLDTQYF. The CDR3 DNA sequence: TGTGCCAGCAGTGCCTCAGGCTCCTTGGATACGCAGTATTTT.

This rearrangement joins TRBV4-1 to TRBJ1-5; perhaps TRBD1 as D (6 bases). The CDR3 spans 16 residues. Per germline, CDR1 MGHRA and CDR2 YSYEKL. Trimming cost V 4 bases and J 4 bases, with 17 bases left between them. The CDR3 sequence is CASSPTSGGRNQPQHF. CDR3 coding DNA: TGCGCCAGCAGCCCCACAAGCGGGGGGCGGAATCAGCCCCAGCATTTT.

This clone has more than one count but fewer than ten. J is TRBJ2-1 and V is TRBV6-5; the match to TRBD2 covers 10 bases. Germline CDR1 MNHEY, CDR2 SVGAGI. The CDR3 contains 13 residues. V lost 9 bases, J lost 9 bases, and 8 bases stayed unmatched. As DNA, the CDR3 is TGTGCCAGTTCTAGCGGGAGTTTCGGTGAGCAGTTCTTC. This codes for CASSSGSFGEQFF.

The table lists this clone with a few counts. The rearrangement uses TRBV5-1 and TRBJ2-5, with D possibly TRBD2 on 7 matching bases. Per germline, CDR1 SGHRS and CDR2 YFSETQ. The CDR3 runs 13 residues. Trimming cost V 7 bases and J 0 bases, with 10 bases left between them. The chain's CDR3 is CASGRDNQETQYF. CDR3 coding DNA: TGCGCCAGCGGGAGGGACAACCAAGAGACCCAGTACTTC.

This sequence joins TRBV5-1 and TRBJ2-3; the D gene is possibly TRBD1 (7 bases). CDR3 length: 15 amino acids. From germline, CDR1 is SGHRS and CDR2 YFSETQ. Trimming removed 0 bases from V and 2 bases from J, with 10 bases in between. The CDR3 here is CASSLGRGPTDTQYF. DNA of the CDR3: TGCGCCAGCAGCTTGGGGAGGGGGCCCACAGATACGCAGTATTTT.

The chain links TRBV30 to TRBJ2-1; no firm D call. Trimming removed 1 base at V and 4 bases at J, with 5 bases between. This CDR3 has 12 amino acids. In germline, CDR1 is GTSNPN, CDR2 SVGIG (reference sequence). The CDR3 DNA sequence: TGTGCCTGGAGTGACAGTTACAATGAGCAGTTCTTC. Its translation is CAWSDSYNEQFF.

The chain recombines TRBV5-1 with TRBJ2-7, with D perhaps matching TRBD1 (5 bases). The ends were cut back, 0 bases at V and 1 base at J, with 11 bases in the middle. This CDR3 comprises 15 residues. Germline V gene lookup returns CDR1 SGHRS and CDR2 YFSETQ. This CDR3 reads CASSLAGSGSYEQYF. CDR3 nucleotides: TGCGCCAGCAGCTTGGCAGGGTCAGGGTCCTACGAGCAGTACTTC.

The chain carries TRBV7-3 and TRBJ2-3; maybe TRBD1 (6 bases). Trimming pared 1 base from V and 2 bases from J, leaving 7 bases between. Germline V gene sequence: CDR1 SGHTA, CDR2 FQGTGA. The CDR3 runs 14 residues. CDR3: CASSLRDNTDTQYF. The DNA for the CDR3 is TGTGCCAGCAGCTTAAGGGACAACACAGATACGCAGTATTTT.

This rearrangement joins TRBV6-1 to TRBJ1-2; D is possibly TRBD1 (5 bases). The CDR3 covers 13 residues. Germline lookup yields CDR1 MNHNS and CDR2 SASEGT. With 7 bases removed from V and 4 bases from J, the gap between germline ends came to 13 bases. This chain's CDR3 is CASKDRRLYGYTF. CDR3 nucleotide sequence: TGTGCCAGCAAAGACAGACGACTCTATGGCTACACCTTC.

The gene calls are TRBV5-1 and TRBJ2-7; 8 nucleotides align to TRBD2. This CDR3 comprises 18 residues. The V segment lost 0 bases and the J segment 2 bases; nucleotides outside the gene matches: 13. The germline V gene has CDR1 SGHRS and CDR2 YFSETQ. DNA of the CDR3: TGCGCCAGCAGCTTGGCCCCGCAGGTAGCGGGATTAACCTACGAGCAGTACTTC. Translation: CASSLAPQVAGLTYEQYF.

The rearrangement uses TRBV18 and TRBJ1-5; 8 positions agree with TRBD1. This CDR3 is built from 14 residues. J gave up 4 bases and V 6 bases, and 5 bases lay outside the gene matches. In germline, CDR1 is KGHSH, CDR2 LQKENI. For the CDR3, the DNA is TGTGCCAGCTCCAAGACAGGGGATAATCAGCCCCAGCATTTT. It encodes CASSKTGDNQPQHF.

This chain joins TRBV19 and TRBJ2-7; D call uncertain. This CDR3 is 15 amino acids long. The ends were cut back, 1 base at V and 2 bases at J, with 12 bases in the middle. Looked up from germline, CDR1 is LNHDA and CDR2 is SQIVND (reference sequence). DNA of the CDR3: TGTGCCAGTAGTATAGGTGCGGCCCCAACCTACGAGCAGTACTTC. Translation: CASSIGAAPTYEQYF.

The chain carries TRBV9 and TRBJ2-1; 12 bases are a match to TRBD2. CDR3 length: 16 amino acids. Germline trimming cut 0 bases from V and 7 bases from J; bases unmatched to any gene: 5. The V gene's germline CDR1 is SGDLS and CDR2 YYNGEE. CDR3 residues: CASSVGLAGGRNEQFF. The CDR3 nucleotides read TGTGCCAGCAGCGTAGGCCTAGCGGGAGGGCGGAATGAGCAGTTCTTC.

This chain joins TRBV6-5 and TRBJ1-1; D is unclear. Trimming took 0 bases from V and 0 from J, leaving 8 bases between them. This CDR3 is built from 15 residues. CDR1 is MNHEY and CDR2 is SVGAGI in the germline V gene. The chain's CDR3 is CASSYSRTVNTEAFF. The CDR3 DNA follows: TGTGCCAGCAGTTACTCCCGAACTGTGAACACTGAAGCTTTCTTT.

The chain recombines TRBV10-3 with TRBJ2-3; tentatively, D is TRBD2 (6 bases). Trimming took 4 bases from V and 5 from J, leaving 10 bases between them. The CDR3 consists of 13 residues. CDR1 and CDR2 from the germline V gene are ENHRY and SYGVKD. The CDR3 protein is CAISVTGVDTQYF. CDR3 nucleotide sequence: TGTGCCATCAGTGTAACGGGAGTAGATACGCAGTATTTT.

The DNA for the CDR3 is TGTGCCAGCAGCTTAGGGCACCGCACAGATACGCAGTATTTT. It codes for CASSLGHRTDTQYF. V is TRBV11-3 and J is TRBJ2-3; D remains ambiguous. The V and J ends lost 1 base and 1 base respectively, with 6 bases between them. The CDR3 covers 14 residues. Germline CDR1 and CDR2: SGHNT and YENEEA.

This clone has more than one count but fewer than ten. This chain connects TRBV7-9 to TRBJ2-7, with 8 positions matching TRBD2. V was clipped by 5 bases and J by 6 bases; unmatched bases: 12. This CDR3 region has 15 residues. Germline V gene data show CDR1 as SEHNR and CDR2 as FQNEAQ (reference sequence). Here the CDR3 DNA reads TGTGCCAGCAGCCCGATAGCGGGAAATAGTCTCGAGCAGTACTTC. Encoded protein: CASSPIAGNSLEQYF.